The 9 T cell receptor beta chains reported below all come from one sample, sequenced in a study of tumor and adjacent non-tumor tissue in lung cancer. No cell sorting was done before RNA was extracted from the tissue. More than 3 cm separated this lung sample from the edge of the tumor. A modified ARM-PCR protocol with three rounds of nested PCR amplified TCRbeta. From the multiplex PCR reads, TCRdb called clonotypes with MiXCR, one entry per CDR3 protein. The profile shows 75,000 to 80,000 distinct CDR3 sequences, 76% of them singletons. Material: distant non-tumor lung tissue. Source of these receptors: a man between 65 and 85 years old with non-small cell lung cancer.

Only one count was recorded for this clonotype. This chain links TRBV20-1 with TRBJ1-6, with 9 bases that match TRBD1. The CDR3 is 15 residues long. Trimming removed 4 bases from V and 10 bases from J; junction bases left unmatched: 11. The V gene's germline CDR1 is DFQATT and CDR2 SNEGSKA (reference sequence). The CDR3 reads CSAKTGGILRSPLHF. CDR3 DNA: TGCAGTGCTAAGACAGGGGGAATCCTTCGGTCACCCCTCCACTTT.

This sequence joins TRBV29-1 and TRBJ1-2; D gene unclear. V dropped 5 bases and J dropped 13 bases, with 23 bases sitting between them. The CDR3 is made up of 13 amino acids. Germline V gives CDR1 SQVTM, CDR2 ANQGSEA. CDR3 DNA sequence: TGCAGCGTTCTCCAGACGGGAGCCGATGGTTGCACCTTC. Translated: CSVLQTGADGCTF.

Turning to this clonotype: A read error may explain this, as a much larger clone is one base away. CDR3 coding DNA: TGTACCAGCAGTTACTCGGGTCCAGCGACAGGGCACAATGAGCAGTTCTTC. Its translation: CTSSYSGPATGHNEQFF. The chain recombines TRBV6-5 with TRBJ2-1, with TRBD1 identical over 7 bases. The CDR3 runs 17 residues. Per the germline V gene, CDR1 is MNHEY and CDR2 is SVGAGI.

In its sample, this clonotype was seen many times. The CDR3 sequence is CASSEASTGGYYGYTF. CDR3 nucleotide sequence: TGTGCCAGCAGTGAAGCGTCCACAGGGGGCTACTATGGCTACACCTTC. The rearrangement links TRBV6-1 to TRBJ1-2, with 9 bases identical to TRBD1. From germline, CDR1 is MNHNS and CDR2 SASEGT. The CDR3 has 16 amino acids. The trim removed 0 bases at V and 3 bases at J, leaving 5 bases unmatched.

This clonotype was recorded only once. One end of the junction fails to match germline, which may point to a read error. The rearrangement uses TRBV5-6 and TRBJ2-7, with 7 bases aligning to TRBD1. CDR1 is SGHDT, CDR2 YYEEEE, per germline. The CDR3 covers 16 residues. DNA of the CDR3: TGTGCCAGTAGCTCCGTTCTCCGGGACAGTACCTACGAGCAGTACTTC. Translating gives CASSSVLRDSTYEQYF.

This clonotype was picked up one time. The conserved closing phenylalanine or tryptophan is absent in this CDR3, likely reflecting a read error. The chain joins TRBV7-8 to TRBJ2-3; D is unresolved. Looked up from germline, CDR1 is SGHVS and CDR2 is FQNEAQ. The CDR3 contains 16 residues. CDR3 bases: TGTGCCAGCAGCTTCTTATTATGGGGAAGCGCAGATACACAGTATTGT. Translation gives CASSFLLWGSADTQYC.

As for this clonotype: The conserved phenylalanine or tryptophan is not found at the CDR3 terminus, so this likely reflects a read error. The V gene is TRBV29-1, the J gene TRBJ1-3; D might be TRBD1 (6 bases). From germline, CDR1 is SQVTM and CDR2 ANQGSEA. The CDR3 sequence is 15 residues long. DNA for the CDR3: TGCTGCGTTGTCCCGGTTGAGGGGGCTGGAAACACCATATATTCT. This encodes CCVVPVEGAGNTIYS.

Worth noting for this clonotype: At one end, the junction sequence differs from germline, possibly due to a read error. The V call is TRBV4-1, the J call TRBJ2-3; no firm D call. The CDR3 loop spans 16 amino acids. Germline assignment: CDR1 MGHRA and CDR2 YSYEKL. The CDR3 DNA reads as TGCGCCAGCAGCCAACCTTTCCAGGCAAGAACAGATACACAGTATTTT. It encodes CASSQPFQARTDTQYF.

As concerns this clonotype: One junction end disagrees with the germline gene, perhaps due to a read error. The gene calls are TRBV6-1 and TRBJ2-3; D gene uncertain. The CDR3 contains 12 residues. CDR1 MNHNS and CDR2 SASEGT come from the germline V gene. DNA for the CDR3: TGTGCCAGTAGTGAATTCAGTTTTACACAGTATTTT. Protein: CASSEFSFTQYF.